This T cell receptor (beta chain) came from a study of T cells in Graves' hyperthyroidism and ophthalmopathy. Study-wide results and caveats: A model of 13 V-J pairs discriminated ophthalmopathy from stable hyperthyroidism. Blood also contained most expanded thyroid clonotypes above 0.001.

The CDR3 runs 16 residues. In germline, CDR1 is SGHTA, CDR2 FQGNSA. V lost 5 bases, J lost 3 bases, and 17 bases lay in between. In patients aged 18 to 65, hyperthyroidism was newly diagnosed, with duration under 2 months. Orbital computed tomography, thyroid ultrasound, serum thyroxine and TRAb, and clinical symptoms together informed the diagnoses. TCR beta CDR3 regions were amplified from RNA. TCR CDR3 underwent first-round RT-PCR with the HTBI primer set. TCRdb called the multiplex PCR reads again in MiXCR, with one record for every CDR3 protein. This sample has 340,000 or so distinct CDR3 sequences, with around 20% found just once. This clonotype was counted ten times or more. Its cognate antigen is unknown.

This TCR derives from a woman aged 45-65 years with Graves' hyperthyroidism. The sample comprised blood. This chain links TRBV7-2 with TRBJ2-1, with D possibly being TRBD2 (6 bases). The CDR3 region is CASSPMVRRGYNEQFF. CDR3 bases: TGTGCCAGCAGCCCCATGGTGAGGCGGGGCTACAATGAGCAGTTCTTC.